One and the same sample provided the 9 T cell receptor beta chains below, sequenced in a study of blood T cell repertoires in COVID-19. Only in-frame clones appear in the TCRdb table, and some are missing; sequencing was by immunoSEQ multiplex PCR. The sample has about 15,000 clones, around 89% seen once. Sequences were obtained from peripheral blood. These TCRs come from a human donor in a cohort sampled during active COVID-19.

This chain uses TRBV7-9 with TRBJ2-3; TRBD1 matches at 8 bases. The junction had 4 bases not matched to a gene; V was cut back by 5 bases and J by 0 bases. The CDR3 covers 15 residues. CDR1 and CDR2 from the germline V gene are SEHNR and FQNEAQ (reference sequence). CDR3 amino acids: CASSPGQGSTDTQYF. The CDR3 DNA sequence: TGTGCCAGCAGCCCAGGACAGGGAAGCACAGATACGCAGTATTTT.

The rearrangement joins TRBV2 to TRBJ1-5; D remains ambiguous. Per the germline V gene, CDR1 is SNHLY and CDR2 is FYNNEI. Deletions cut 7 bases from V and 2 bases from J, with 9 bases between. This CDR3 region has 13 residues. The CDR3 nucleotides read TGTGCCAGCAATGGCATCCGCAATCAGCCCCAGCATTTT. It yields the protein CASNGIRNQPQHF.

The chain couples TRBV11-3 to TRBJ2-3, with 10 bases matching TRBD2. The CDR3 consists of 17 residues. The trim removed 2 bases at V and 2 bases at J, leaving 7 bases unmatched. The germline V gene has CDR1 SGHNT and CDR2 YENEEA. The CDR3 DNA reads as TGTGCCAGCAGCTTATCCTATAGCGGGGGGCTCACAGATACGCAGTATTTT. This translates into CASSLSYSGGLTDTQYF.

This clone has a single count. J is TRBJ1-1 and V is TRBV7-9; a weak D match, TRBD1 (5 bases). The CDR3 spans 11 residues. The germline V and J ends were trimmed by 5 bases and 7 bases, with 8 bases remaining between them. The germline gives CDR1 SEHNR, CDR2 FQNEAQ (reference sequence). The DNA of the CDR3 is TGTGCCAGCAGCCTACAGGTTGAAGCTTTCTTT. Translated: CASSLQVEAFF.

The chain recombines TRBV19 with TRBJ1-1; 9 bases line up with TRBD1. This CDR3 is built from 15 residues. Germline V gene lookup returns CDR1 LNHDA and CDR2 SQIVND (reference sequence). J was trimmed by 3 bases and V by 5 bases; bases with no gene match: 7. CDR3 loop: CASSAPTGGDTEAFF. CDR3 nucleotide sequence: TGTGCCAGTAGTGCCCCGACAGGGGGAGACACTGAAGCTTTCTTT.

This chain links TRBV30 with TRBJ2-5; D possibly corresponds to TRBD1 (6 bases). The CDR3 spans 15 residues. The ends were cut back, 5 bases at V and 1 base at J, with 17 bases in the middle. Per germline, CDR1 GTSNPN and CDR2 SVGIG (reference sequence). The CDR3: CAWAGGQLLQETQYF. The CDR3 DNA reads TGTGCCTGGGCGGGCGGACAGTTACTCCAAGAGACCCAGTACTTC.

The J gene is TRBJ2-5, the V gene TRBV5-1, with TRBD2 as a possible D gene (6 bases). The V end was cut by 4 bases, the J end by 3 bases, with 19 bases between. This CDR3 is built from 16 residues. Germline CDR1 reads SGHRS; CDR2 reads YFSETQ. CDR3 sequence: CASSPGRGGGKETQYF. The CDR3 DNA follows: TGCGCCAGCAGCCCGGGTCGGGGAGGTGGAAAAGAGACCCAGTACTTC.

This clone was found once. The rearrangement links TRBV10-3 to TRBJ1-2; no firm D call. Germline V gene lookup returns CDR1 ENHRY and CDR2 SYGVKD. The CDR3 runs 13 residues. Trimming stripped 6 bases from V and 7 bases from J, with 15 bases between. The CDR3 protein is CAIRSTAEGGYTF. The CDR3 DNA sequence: TGTGCCATCAGATCGACTGCCGAGGGTGGCTACACCTTC.

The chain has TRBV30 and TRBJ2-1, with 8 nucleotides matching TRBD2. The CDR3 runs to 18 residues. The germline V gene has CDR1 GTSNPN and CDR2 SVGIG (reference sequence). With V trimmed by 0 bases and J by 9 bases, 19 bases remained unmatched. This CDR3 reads CAWSVPRFGRAATTEQFF. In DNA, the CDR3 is TGTGCCTGGAGTGTACCTCGGTTCGGGAGGGCGGCCACCACTGAGCAGTTCTTC.